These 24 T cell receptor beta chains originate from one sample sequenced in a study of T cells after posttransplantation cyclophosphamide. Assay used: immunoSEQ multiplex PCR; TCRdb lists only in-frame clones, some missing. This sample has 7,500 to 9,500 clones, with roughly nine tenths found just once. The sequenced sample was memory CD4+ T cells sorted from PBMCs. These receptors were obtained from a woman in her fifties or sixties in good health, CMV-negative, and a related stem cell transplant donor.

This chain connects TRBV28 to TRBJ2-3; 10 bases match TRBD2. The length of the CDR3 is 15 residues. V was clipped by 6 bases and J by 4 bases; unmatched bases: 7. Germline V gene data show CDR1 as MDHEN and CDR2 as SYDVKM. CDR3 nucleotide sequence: TGTGCCAGCAGCCGAGCGGGAGGGTACGCAGATACGCAGTATTTT. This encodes CASSRAGGYADTQYF.

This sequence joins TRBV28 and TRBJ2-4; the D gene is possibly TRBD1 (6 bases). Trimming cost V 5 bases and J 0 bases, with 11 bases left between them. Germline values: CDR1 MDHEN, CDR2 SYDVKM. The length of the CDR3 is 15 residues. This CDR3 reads CASSPQGGAKNIQYF. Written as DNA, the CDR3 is TGTGCCAGCAGTCCACAGGGTGGAGCCAAAAACATTCAGTACTTC.

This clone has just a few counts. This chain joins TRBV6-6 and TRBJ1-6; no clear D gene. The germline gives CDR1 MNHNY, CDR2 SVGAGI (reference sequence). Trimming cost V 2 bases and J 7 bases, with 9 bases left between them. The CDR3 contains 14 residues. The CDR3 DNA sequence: TGTGCCAGCAGTTACGGGCAGATAAATTCACCCCTCCACTTT. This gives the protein CASSYGQINSPLHF.

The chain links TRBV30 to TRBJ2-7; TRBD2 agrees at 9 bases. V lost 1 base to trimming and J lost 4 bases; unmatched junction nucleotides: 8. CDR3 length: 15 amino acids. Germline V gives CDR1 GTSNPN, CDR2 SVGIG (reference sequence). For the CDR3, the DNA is TGTGCCTGGAGTGGGGGGGCTAGCGGGACATACGAGCAGTACTTC. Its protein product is CAWSGGASGTYEQYF.

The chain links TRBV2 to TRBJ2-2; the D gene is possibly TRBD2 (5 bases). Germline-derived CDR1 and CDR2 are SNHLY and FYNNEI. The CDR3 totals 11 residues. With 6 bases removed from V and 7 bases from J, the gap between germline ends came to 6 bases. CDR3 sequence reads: CASRGSGELFF. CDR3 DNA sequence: TGTGCCAGCAGGGGGAGCGGGGAGCTGTTTTTT.

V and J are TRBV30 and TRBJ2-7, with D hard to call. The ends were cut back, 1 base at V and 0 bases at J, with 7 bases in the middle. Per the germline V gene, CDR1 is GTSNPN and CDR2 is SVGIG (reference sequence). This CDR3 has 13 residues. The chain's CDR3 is CAWSATDSYEQYF. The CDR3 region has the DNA TGTGCCTGGAGTGCGACTGACTCCTACGAGCAGTACTTC.

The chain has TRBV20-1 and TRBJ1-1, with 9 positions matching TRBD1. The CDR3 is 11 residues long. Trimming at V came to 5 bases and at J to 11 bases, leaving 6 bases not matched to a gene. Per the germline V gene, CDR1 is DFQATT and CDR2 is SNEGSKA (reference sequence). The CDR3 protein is CSAPKQGAAFF. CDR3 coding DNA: TGCAGTGCTCCAAAACAGGGGGCGGCTTTCTTT.

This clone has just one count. CDR3 DNA: TGTGCCAGCAGTGTGGCCGGCGGCAACTACGAGCAGTACTTC. It codes for CASSVAGGNYEQYF. This chain joins TRBV6-1 and TRBJ2-7, with D unclear. CDR1 is MNHNS and CDR2 is SASEGT in the germline V gene. V was pared by 4 bases and J by 3 bases, with 13 bases between. This CDR3 has 14 amino acids.

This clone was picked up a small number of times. CDR3 region: CASSPRGALGEQFF. In DNA, the CDR3 is TGTGCCAGCTCACCTCGGGGGGCCCTCGGTGAGCAGTTCTTC. The chain combines TRBV18 with TRBJ2-1, with a possible D match to TRBD2 (7 bases). V was clipped by 3 bases and J by 9 bases, with 15 bases between them. CDR1 is KGHSH and CDR2 is LQKENI in the germline V gene. The CDR3 totals 14 residues.

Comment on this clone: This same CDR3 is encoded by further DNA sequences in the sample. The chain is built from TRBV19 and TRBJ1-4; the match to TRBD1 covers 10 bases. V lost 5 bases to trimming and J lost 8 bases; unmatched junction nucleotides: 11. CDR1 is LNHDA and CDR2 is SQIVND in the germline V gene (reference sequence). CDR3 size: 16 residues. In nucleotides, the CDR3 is TGTGCCAGTAGTCCCGGGACAGGGGCTTTTAAAGAAAAACTGTTTTTT. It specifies CASSPGTGAFKEKLFF. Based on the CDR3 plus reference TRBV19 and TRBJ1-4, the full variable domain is DGGITQSPKYLFRKEGQNVTLSCEQNLNHDAMYWYRQDPGQGLRLIYYSQIVNDFQKGDIAEGYSVSREKKESFPLTVTSAQKNPTAFYLCASSPGTGAFKEKLFFGSGTQLSVL.

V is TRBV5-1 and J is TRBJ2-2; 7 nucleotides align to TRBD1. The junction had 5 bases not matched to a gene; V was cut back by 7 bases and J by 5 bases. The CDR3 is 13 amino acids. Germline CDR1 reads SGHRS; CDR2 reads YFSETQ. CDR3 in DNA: TGCGCCAGCGGCCGACAGGGTACCGGGGAGCTGTTTTTT. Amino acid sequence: CASGRQGTGELFF.

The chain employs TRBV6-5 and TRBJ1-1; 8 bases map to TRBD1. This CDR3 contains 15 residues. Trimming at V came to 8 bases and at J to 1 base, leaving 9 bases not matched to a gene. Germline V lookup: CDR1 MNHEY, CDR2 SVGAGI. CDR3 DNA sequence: TGTGCCAGCTCTAATACAGGGGGTCCGAACACTGAAGCTTTCTTT. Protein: CASSNTGGPNTEAFF.

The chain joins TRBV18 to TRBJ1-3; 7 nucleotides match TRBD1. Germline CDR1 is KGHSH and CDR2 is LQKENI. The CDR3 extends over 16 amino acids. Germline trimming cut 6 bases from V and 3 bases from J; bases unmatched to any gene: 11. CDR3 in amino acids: CASSRETGILGNTIYF. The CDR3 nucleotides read TGTGCCAGCTCGCGAGAGACAGGGATACTTGGAAACACCATATATTTT.

The DNA of the CDR3 is TGTGCCAGCAGCTTTGGCCCGTGGGGGGGCTGGGATACGCAGTATTTT. Amino acid sequence: CASSFGPWGGWDTQYF. V gene TRBV11-2 combines with J gene TRBJ2-3; a possible D gene is TRBD2 (7 bases). The CDR3 runs to 16 residues. The V end was cut by 3 bases, the J end by 6 bases, with 19 bases between. Per germline, CDR1 SGHAT and CDR2 FQNNGV.

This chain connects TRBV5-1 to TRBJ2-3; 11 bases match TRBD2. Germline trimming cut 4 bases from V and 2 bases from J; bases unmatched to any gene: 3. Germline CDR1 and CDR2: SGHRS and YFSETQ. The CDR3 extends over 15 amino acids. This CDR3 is CASSQLAGDTDTQYF. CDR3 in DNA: TGCGCCAGCAGCCAACTAGCGGGAGACACAGATACGCAGTATTTT.

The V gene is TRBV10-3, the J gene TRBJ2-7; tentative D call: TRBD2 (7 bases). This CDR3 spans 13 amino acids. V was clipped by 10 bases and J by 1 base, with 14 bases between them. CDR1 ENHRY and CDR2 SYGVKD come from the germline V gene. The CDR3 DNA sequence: TGTGCCACCGGGGGGCCGTATTCCTACGAGCAGTACGTC. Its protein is CATGGPYSYEQYV.

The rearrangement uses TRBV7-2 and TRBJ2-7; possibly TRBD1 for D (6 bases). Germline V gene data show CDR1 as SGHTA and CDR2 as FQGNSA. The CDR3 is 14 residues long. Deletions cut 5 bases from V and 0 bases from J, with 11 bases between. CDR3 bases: TGTGCCAGCAGCCAGAGGACAGTCTCCTACGAGCAGTACTTC. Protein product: CASSQRTVSYEQYF.

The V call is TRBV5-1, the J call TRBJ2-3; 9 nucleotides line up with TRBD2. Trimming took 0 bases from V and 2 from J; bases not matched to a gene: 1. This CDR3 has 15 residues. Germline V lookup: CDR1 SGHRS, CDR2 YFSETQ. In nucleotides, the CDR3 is TGCGCCAGCAGCTTGGAGCGGGGGGACACAGATACGCAGTATTTT. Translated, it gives CASSLERGDTDTQYF.

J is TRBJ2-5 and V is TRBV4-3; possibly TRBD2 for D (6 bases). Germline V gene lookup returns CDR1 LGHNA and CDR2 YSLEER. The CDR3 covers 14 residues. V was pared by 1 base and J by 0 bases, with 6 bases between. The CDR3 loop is CASSQGGDQETQYF. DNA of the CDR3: TGCGCCAGCAGCCAAGGGGGGGACCAAGAGACCCAGTACTTC.

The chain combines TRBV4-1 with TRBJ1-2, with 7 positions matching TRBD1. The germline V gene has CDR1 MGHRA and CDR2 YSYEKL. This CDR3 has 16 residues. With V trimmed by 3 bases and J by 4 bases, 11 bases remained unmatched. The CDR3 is CASSHPSRTGAYGYTF. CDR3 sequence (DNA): TGCGCCAGCAGCCATCCCTCGAGGACAGGAGCCTATGGCTACACCTTC.

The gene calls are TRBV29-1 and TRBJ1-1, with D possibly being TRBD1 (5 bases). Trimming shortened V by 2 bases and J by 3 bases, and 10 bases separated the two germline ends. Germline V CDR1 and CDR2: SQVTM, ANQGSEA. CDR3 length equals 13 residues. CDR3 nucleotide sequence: TGCAGCGTTGAATCGGGGGGGGACACTGAAGCTTTCTTT. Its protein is CSVESGGDTEAFF.

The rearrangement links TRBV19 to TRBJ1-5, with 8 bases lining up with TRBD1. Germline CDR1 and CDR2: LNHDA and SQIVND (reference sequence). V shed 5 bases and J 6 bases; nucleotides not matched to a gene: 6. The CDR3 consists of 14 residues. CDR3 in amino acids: CASSVGQGGQPQHF. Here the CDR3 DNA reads TGTGCCAGTAGTGTCGGACAGGGAGGTCAGCCCCAGCATTTT.

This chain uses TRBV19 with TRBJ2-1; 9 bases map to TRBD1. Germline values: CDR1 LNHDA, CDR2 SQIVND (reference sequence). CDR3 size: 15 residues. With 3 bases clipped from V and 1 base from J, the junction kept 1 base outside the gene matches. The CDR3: CASSMDRGSYNEQFF. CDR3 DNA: TGTGCCAGTAGTATGGACAGGGGTTCCTACAATGAGCAGTTCTTC.

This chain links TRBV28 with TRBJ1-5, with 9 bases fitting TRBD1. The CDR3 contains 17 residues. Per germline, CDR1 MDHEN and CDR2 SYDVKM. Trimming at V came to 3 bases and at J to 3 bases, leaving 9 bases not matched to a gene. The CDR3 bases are TGTGCCAGCAGTTTCCTCGCCGGGACAGGGCCCAATCAGCCCCAGCATTTT. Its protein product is CASSFLAGTGPNQPQHF.